Following are 11 T cell receptor beta chains from one sample sequenced in a study of shared clonotypes between healthy human individuals. TCRdb keeps only in-frame clones here, not all; method: immunoSEQ multiplex PCR. The profile shows 1.5 million to 2.5 million clones, about 95% of them singletons. Naive CD8 cells, CD45RO-negative and positively selected for CCR7, excluded terminally differentiated effector memory CD45RA+ cells. Sequencing used naive CD8+ T cells sorted from blood. The source of these receptors is a young man in good health.

The rearrangement links TRBV2 to TRBJ1-1; D is perhaps TRBD1 (5 bases). V was trimmed by 8 bases and J by 7 bases, leaving 8 bases between them. The CDR3 covers 10 residues. From germline, CDR1 is SNHLY and CDR2 FYNNEI. CDR3 region: CASAGHEAFF. The DNA for the CDR3 is TGTGCCAGCGCGGGGCATGAAGCTTTCTTT.

V and J are TRBV10-2 and TRBJ2-7; D unresolved. Looked up from germline, CDR1 is WSHSY and CDR2 is SAAADI. This CDR3 region has 14 residues. The V end was cut by 6 bases, the J end by 0 bases, with 12 bases between. CDR3 region: CASSIDVVSYEQYF. The CDR3 bases are TGCGCCAGCAGCATAGATGTTGTCTCCTACGAGCAGTACTTC.

DNA of the CDR3: TGTGCCAGCAGCTTAGGGGAAGGCGCGGAGACCCAGTACTTC. Amino acids: CASSLGEGAETQYF. The chain uses TRBV11-2 and TRBJ2-5, with D unresolved. The CDR3 totals 14 residues. V was cut by 1 base and J by 5 bases, with 11 bases left in between. Germline V gene sequence: CDR1 SGHAT, CDR2 FQNNGV.

This chain links TRBV6-5 with TRBJ2-5, with D possibly matching TRBD2 (7 bases). The CDR3 extends over 16 amino acids. The germline V and J ends were trimmed by 4 bases and 4 bases, with 19 bases remaining between them. Germline V gene sequence: CDR1 MNHEY, CDR2 SVGAGI. CDR3 region: CASSSVPGEGGETQYF. The CDR3 DNA follows: TGTGCCAGCAGTTCGGTACCAGGGGAGGGCGGAGAGACCCAGTACTTC.

The V and J genes are TRBV27 and TRBJ1-2; D uncertain. The CDR3 is made up of 12 amino acids. Per the germline V gene, CDR1 is MNHEY and CDR2 is SMNVEV (reference sequence). V lost 8 bases to trimming and J lost 8 bases, with 15 bases between them. The CDR3 nucleotides read TGTGCCAGCGGGGAGCCTCACTGGGGCTACACCTTC. This encodes CASGEPHWGYTF.

The chain joins TRBV10-1 to TRBJ2-3; D remains unclear. The CDR3 extends over 16 amino acids. V was cut by 0 bases and J by 0 bases, with 10 bases left in between. Germline V gene lookup returns CDR1 WNHNN and CDR2 SYGVQD (reference sequence). Here the CDR3 DNA reads TGCGCCAGCAGTGAGTCAGACACTCCTAGCACAGATACGCAGTATTTT. Protein: CASSESDTPSTDTQYF.

The chain links TRBV4-3 to TRBJ2-1; 8 nucleotides match TRBD2. Trimming cost V 0 bases and J 7 bases; bases outside gene matches: 11. This CDR3 comprises 17 residues. Looked up from germline, CDR1 is LGHNA and CDR2 is YSLEER. The CDR3 nucleotides are TGCGCCAGCAGCCAAGATTCGGGGCTAGCGGGTGGGAATGAGCAGTTCTTC. As protein: CASSQDSGLAGGNEQFF.

The chain employs TRBV10-2 and TRBJ2-2; D ambiguous. Germline CDR1 WSHSY, CDR2 SAAADI. The CDR3 is 14 amino acids. V was trimmed by 1 base and J by 5 bases, leaving 8 bases between them. The DNA for the CDR3 is TGCGCCAGCAGTGAGTTAGGGTTTACCGGGGAGCTGTTTTTT. The encoded protein is CASSELGFTGELFF.

Details on this clone: Different DNA sequences within this sample yield the same CDR3. The rearrangement links TRBV13 to TRBJ2-2, with no clear D. V dropped 0 bases and J dropped 1 base, with 3 bases sitting between them. Looked up from germline, CDR1 is PRHDT and CDR2 is FYEKMQ (reference sequence). The CDR3 is 14 amino acids. CDR3 region: CASSLGQNTGELFF. For the CDR3, the DNA is TGTGCCAGCAGCTTAGGACAGAACACCGGGGAGCTGTTTTTT.

V is TRBV10-3 and J is TRBJ2-1; 7 bases are a match to TRBD2. Germline CDR1 is ENHRY and CDR2 is SYGVKD. CDR3 length: 19 residues. J gave up 3 bases and V 1 base, and 15 bases lay outside the gene matches. CDR3 sequence (DNA): TGTGCCATCAGTGAGTTGGCGGGAGCCGAGCTAGACAGCTACAATGAGCAGTTCTTC. Amino acids: CAISELAGAELDSYNEQFF.

This chain links TRBV6-5 with TRBJ1-3; D unresolved. Trimming took 4 bases from V and 8 from J, leaving 15 bases between them. The germline V gene has CDR1 MNHEY and CDR2 SVGAGI. The CDR3 loop spans 14 amino acids. The CDR3 sequence is CASSWTDGADTIYF. The CDR3 DNA sequence: TGTGCCAGCAGTTGGACCGATGGAGCGGACACCATATATTTT.